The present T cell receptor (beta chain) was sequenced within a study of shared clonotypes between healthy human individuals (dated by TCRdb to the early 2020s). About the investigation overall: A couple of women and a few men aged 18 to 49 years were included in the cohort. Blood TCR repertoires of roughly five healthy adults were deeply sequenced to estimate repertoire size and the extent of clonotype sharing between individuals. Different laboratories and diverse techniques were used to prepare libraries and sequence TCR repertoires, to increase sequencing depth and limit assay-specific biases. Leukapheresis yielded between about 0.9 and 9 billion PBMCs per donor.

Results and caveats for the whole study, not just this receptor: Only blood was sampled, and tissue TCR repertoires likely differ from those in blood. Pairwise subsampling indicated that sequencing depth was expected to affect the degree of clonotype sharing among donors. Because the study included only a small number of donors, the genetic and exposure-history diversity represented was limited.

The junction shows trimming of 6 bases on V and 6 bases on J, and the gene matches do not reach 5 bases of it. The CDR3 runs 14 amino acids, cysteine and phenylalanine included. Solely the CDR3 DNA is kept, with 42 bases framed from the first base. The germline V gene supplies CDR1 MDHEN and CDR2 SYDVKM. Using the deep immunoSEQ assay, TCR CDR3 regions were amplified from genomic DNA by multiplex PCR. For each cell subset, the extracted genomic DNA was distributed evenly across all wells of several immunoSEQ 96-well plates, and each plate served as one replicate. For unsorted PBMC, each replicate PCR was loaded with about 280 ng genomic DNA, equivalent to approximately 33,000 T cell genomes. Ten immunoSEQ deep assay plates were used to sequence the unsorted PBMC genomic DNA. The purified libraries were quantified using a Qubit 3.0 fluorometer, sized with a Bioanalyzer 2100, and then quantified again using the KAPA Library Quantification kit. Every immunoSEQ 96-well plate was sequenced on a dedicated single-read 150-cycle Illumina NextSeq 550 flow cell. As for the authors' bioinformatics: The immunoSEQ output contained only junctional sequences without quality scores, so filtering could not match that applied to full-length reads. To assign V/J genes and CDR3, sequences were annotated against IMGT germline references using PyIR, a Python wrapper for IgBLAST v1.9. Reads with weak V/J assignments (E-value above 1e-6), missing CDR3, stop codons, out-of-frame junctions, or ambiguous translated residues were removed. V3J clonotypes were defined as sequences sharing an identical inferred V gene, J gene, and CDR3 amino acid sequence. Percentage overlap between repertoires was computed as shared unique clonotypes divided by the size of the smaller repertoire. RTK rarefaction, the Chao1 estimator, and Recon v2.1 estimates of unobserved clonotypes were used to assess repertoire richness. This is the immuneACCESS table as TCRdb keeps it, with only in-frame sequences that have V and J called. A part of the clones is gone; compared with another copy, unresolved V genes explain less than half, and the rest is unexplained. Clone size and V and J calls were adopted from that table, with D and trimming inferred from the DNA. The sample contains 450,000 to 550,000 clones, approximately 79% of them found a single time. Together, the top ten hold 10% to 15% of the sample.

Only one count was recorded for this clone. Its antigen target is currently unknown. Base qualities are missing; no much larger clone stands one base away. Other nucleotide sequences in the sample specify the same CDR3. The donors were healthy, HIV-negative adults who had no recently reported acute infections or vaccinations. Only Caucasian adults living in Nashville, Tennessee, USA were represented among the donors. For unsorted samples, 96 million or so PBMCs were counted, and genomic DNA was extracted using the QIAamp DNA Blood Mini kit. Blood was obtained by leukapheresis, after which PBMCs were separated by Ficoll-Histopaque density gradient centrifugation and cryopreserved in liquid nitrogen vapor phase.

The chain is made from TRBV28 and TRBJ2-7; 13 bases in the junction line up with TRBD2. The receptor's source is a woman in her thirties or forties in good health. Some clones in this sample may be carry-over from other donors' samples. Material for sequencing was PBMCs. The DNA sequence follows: TGTGCCAGCAGCCCGGGACTAGCGGGAAGCGAGCAGTACTTC. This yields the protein CASSPGLAGSEQYF. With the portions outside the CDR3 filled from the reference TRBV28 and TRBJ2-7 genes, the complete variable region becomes DVKVTQSSRYLVKRTGEKVFLECVQDMDHENMFWYRQDPGLGLRLIYFSYDVKMKEKGDIPEGYSVSREKKERFSLILESASTNQTSMYLCASSPGLAGSEQYFGPGTRLTVT.